The subject of this entry is one TCR beta chain. The antigen is not known. The method was immunoSEQ multiplex PCR; TCRdb's version includes in-frame clones alone and lacks a portion of them. The table lists roughly 80,000 clones, around four fifths of them singletons. The data belong to a study of OX40 agonist ivuxolimab in advanced cancers. Study summary: Patients were treated with intravenous ivuxolimab, dosed at 0.01 to 10 mg/kg and infused every 2 weeks. Study-level findings and limits: The expanded peripheral T cells' antigen specificity was not determined. At 0.1 to 3.0 mg/kg and by week 6, CD4+ and CD8+ T cells in the blood had expanded clonally.

Patients with a history of autoimmune disease or on systemic immunosuppression were excluded. The sample here was CD4+ or CD8+ T cells sorted from blood, taken in a trial of the OX40 agonist ivuxolimab. The TCR sequence derives from an adult with an advanced solid tumor such as melanoma, head and neck, liver or kidney cancer.

The CDR3 region is CASSDGYWTSGPRGQYF. In DNA, the CDR3 is TGCGCCAGCAGCGACGGCTACTGGACTAGCGGGCCCCGAGGGCAGTACTTC. The chain combines TRBV5-1 with TRBJ2-7; 11 bases map to TRBD2. Trimming removed 4 bases from V and 9 bases from J; junction bases left unmatched: 18. Germline lookup yields CDR1 SGHRS and CDR2 YFSETQ. The CDR3 runs to 17 residues. Supplemented by reference TRBV5-1 and TRBJ2-7, the full variable domain reads KAGVTQTPRYLIKTRGQQVTLSCSPISGHRSVSWYQQTPGQGLQFLFEYFSETQRNKGNFPGRFSGRQFSNSRSEMNVSTLELGDSALYLCASSDGYWTSGPRGQYFGPGTRLTVT.